This entry lists 30 T cell receptor beta chains sequenced from one sample in a study of blood T cell repertoires in COVID-19. The data were produced by immunoSEQ multiplex PCR, yet TCRdb's version contains in-frame clones alone and is incomplete. The sample consists of roughly 97,000 clones, more than 75% of them appearing once. Sequencing input: peripheral blood. The origin of the receptors is a man aged 50 or older with acute or convalescent COVID-19.

The chain uses TRBV6-5 and TRBJ2-4; tentatively, D is TRBD1 (6 bases). Germline assignment: CDR1 MNHEY and CDR2 SVGAGI. V was clipped by 6 bases and J by 7 bases, with 16 bases between them. This CDR3 has 14 residues. CDR3 sequence reads: CASRVWGQGNIQYF. The CDR3 bases are TGTGCCAGCAGAGTATGGGGGCAAGGGAACATTCAGTACTTC.

The chain recombines TRBV5-1 with TRBJ1-4, with TRBD1 identical over 7 bases. Germline CDR1 is SGHRS and CDR2 is YFSETQ. This CDR3 comprises 15 residues. V shed 0 bases and J 5 bases; nucleotides not matched to a gene: 4. CDR3 coding DNA: TGCGCCAGCAGCTTGGACAGGGGACAGAATGAAAAACTGTTTTTT. Translation: CASSLDRGQNEKLFF.

The chain couples TRBV3-1 (or the pseudogene TRBV3-2) to TRBJ2-3; D is undetermined. The germline gives CDR1 LGHDT, CDR2 YNNKEL (reference sequence). With 0 bases removed from V and 1 base from J, the gap between germline ends came to 8 bases. The CDR3 is 15 residues long. The CDR3 DNA reads TGTGCCAGCAGCCAAGATCAGACTGGCACAGATACGCAGTATTTT. Amino acids: CASSQDQTGTDTQYF.

This clone was recorded only once. This chain links TRBV19 with TRBJ2-3, with 14 bases that match TRBD2. V was pared by 4 bases and J by 1 base, with 1 base of the junction left unmatched. The CDR3 is 16 amino acids. The germline CDR1 and CDR2 sequences are LNHDA and SQIVND (reference sequence). CDR3 sequence (DNA): TGTGCCAGTAGTAAGGGACTAGCGGGAGGCACAGATACGCAGTATTTT. Translating it yields CASSKGLAGGTDTQYF.

The V gene is TRBV28, the J gene TRBJ1-5; no reliable D call. Trimming cost V 5 bases and J 0 bases, with 8 bases left between them. CDR3 length: 14 amino acids. CDR1 MDHEN and CDR2 SYDVKM come from the germline V gene. The CDR3 DNA follows: TGTGCCAGCAGTGCCAGGTATAGCAATCAGCCCCAGCATTTT. It is translated as CASSARYSNQPQHF.

CDR3: CASSRSLAQTGANVLTF. DNA for the CDR3: TGTGCCAGCAGCCGGTCCCTAGCTCAGACGGGGGCCAACGTCCTGACTTTC. The gene calls are TRBV3-1 (or the pseudogene TRBV3-2) and TRBJ2-6; TRBD2 might be the D (5 bases). Trimming took 4 bases from V and 4 from J, leaving 17 bases between them. There are 17 residues in the CDR3. Germline V gene sequence: CDR1 LGHDT, CDR2 YNNKEL (reference sequence).

This clone was detected a few times. The V and J genes are TRBV7-8 and TRBJ1-1; maybe TRBD1 (6 bases). The CDR3 extends over 13 amino acids. The germline V gene encodes CDR1 SGHVS and CDR2 FQNEAQ. The V end was cut by 3 bases, the J end by 4 bases, with 9 bases between. The CDR3 DNA reads as TGTGCCAGCAGCTTGGGAGGGGGCACTGAAGCTTTCTTT. It translates to CASSLGGGTEAFF.

The CDR3 nucleotides read TGCGCCAGCAGCCCCCCGGGACTCCCAAATGAGCAGTTCTTC. Protein sequence: CASSPPGLPNEQFF. The chain joins TRBV4-1 to TRBJ2-1; maybe TRBD2 (6 bases). The V end lost 4 bases, the J end lost 7 bases, and 14 bases lay between the germline ends. CDR1 and CDR2 (germline): MGHRA, YSYEKL. This CDR3 spans 14 amino acids.

V usage is TRBV7-2 and J usage is TRBJ2-1; perhaps TRBD2 as D (7 bases). Germline CDR1 reads SGHTA; CDR2 reads FQGNSA. The CDR3 has 16 residues. Deletions cut 1 base from V and 6 bases from J, with 16 bases between. The CDR3 DNA reads TGTGCCAGCAGCTTAGTGGGGGGGGGCGCGTCCAATGAGCAGTTCTTC. It encodes CASSLVGGGASNEQFF.

The chain joins TRBV4-1 to TRBJ1-6; possible D gene TRBD1, 6 bases. V lost 5 bases and J lost 8, with 16 bases in between. The CDR3 spans 15 residues. Germline loops: CDR1 MGHRA, CDR2 YSYEKL. CDR3 bases: TGCGCCAGCAGCTTCCCGGACAGCCCACATTCACCCCTCCACTTT. This encodes CASSFPDSPHSPLHF.

The rearrangement uses TRBV19 and TRBJ2-1; 14 bases align to TRBD2. V was pared by 5 bases and J by 7 bases, with 7 bases of the junction left unmatched. Germline V lookup: CDR1 LNHDA, CDR2 SQIVND (reference sequence). This CDR3 has 16 amino acids. CDR3 region: CASSETSGRAKNEQFF. DNA for the CDR3: TGTGCCAGTAGTGAGACTAGCGGGAGGGCCAAAAATGAGCAGTTCTTC.

This rearrangement joins TRBV7-8 to TRBJ2-7; 10 nucleotides match TRBD1. From germline, CDR1 is SGHVS and CDR2 FQNEAQ. This CDR3 comprises 14 residues. V was clipped by 3 bases and J by 2 bases; unmatched bases: 1. The CDR3 coding sequence is TGTGCCAGCAGCTTTGGGACAGGGGCCTACGAGCAGTACTTC. This translates into CASSFGTGAYEQYF.

The chain joins TRBV18 to TRBJ2-7; 11 nucleotides line up with TRBD1. The CDR3 spans 17 residues. Germline values: CDR1 KGHSH, CDR2 LQKENI. V shed 0 bases, J shed 4 bases, and the junction held 8 bases outside the gene matches. The CDR3 DNA sequence: TGTGCCAGCTCACCACCCTTAGGGACAGGGGGGGATTACGAGCAGTACTTC. Amino acids: CASSPPLGTGGDYEQYF.

The CDR3 loop reads CARTSGTGGPDTQYF. For the CDR3, the DNA is TGTGCCCGAACCTCCGGGACAGGGGGTCCAGATACGCAGTATTTT. The V and J genes are TRBV2 and TRBJ2-3, with 11 bases lining up with TRBD1. From germline, CDR1 is SNHLY and CDR2 FYNNEI. With V trimmed by 11 bases and J by 4 bases, 11 bases remained unmatched. The CDR3 totals 15 residues.

The V call is TRBV24-1, the J call TRBJ2-1; no clear D gene. This CDR3 is built from 11 residues. V dropped 7 bases and J dropped 7 bases, with 7 bases sitting between them. Germline V gene lookup returns CDR1 KGHDR and CDR2 SFDVKD. CDR3 in amino acids: CATSVQNEQFF. The CDR3 DNA reads TGTGCCACCAGCGTACAAAATGAGCAGTTCTTC.

The rearrangement uses TRBV18 and TRBJ1-4, with a possible D match to TRBD1 (5 bases). In germline, CDR1 is KGHSH, CDR2 LQKENI. The CDR3 spans 14 residues. With 3 bases removed from V and 5 bases from J, the gap between germline ends came to 10 bases. The CDR3 here is CASSPRVPNEKLFF. The CDR3 nucleotides are TGTGCCAGCTCACCCAGGGTACCCAATGAAAAACTGTTTTTT.

The chain carries TRBV19 and TRBJ2-2, with 9 positions matching TRBD2. CDR3 length: 15 residues. Germline CDR1 is LNHDA and CDR2 is SQIVND (reference sequence). With V trimmed by 8 bases and J by 3 bases, 7 bases remained unmatched. The CDR3 DNA follows: TGTGCCAGTGCACCGGGACTAGCTTACACCGGGGAGCTGTTTTTT. This encodes CASAPGLAYTGELFF.

V gene TRBV7-2 combines with J gene TRBJ1-2; a possible D gene is TRBD1 (6 bases). The CDR3 has 16 amino acids. The ends were cut back, 5 bases at V and 4 bases at J, with 20 bases in the middle. The germline CDR1 and CDR2 sequences are SGHTA and FQGNSA. The CDR3 loop is CASSPPGTRSPYGYTF. The CDR3 bases are TGTGCCAGCAGCCCCCCCGGGACACGCTCACCCTATGGCTACACCTTC.

The chain joins TRBV5-6 to TRBJ1-3; 8 nucleotides align to TRBD1. Losses at the gene ends were 4 bases for V and 5 bases for J; bases not matched to a gene: 5. The CDR3 is 14 residues long. The germline CDR1 and CDR2 sequences are SGHDT and YYEEEE. The CDR3 nucleotides read TGTGCCAGCAGCCCAGACAGGGGTAGAAACACCATATATTTT. This encodes CASSPDRGRNTIYF.

This clone was seen only a few times. The chain carries TRBV5-6 and TRBJ2-7; D is perhaps TRBD1 (5 bases). From germline, CDR1 is SGHDT and CDR2 YYEEEE. CDR3 length: 14 residues. The V end lost 0 bases, the J end lost 3 bases, and 10 bases lay between the germline ends. CDR3 DNA: TGTGCCAGCAGCTTGGGCCAGGGTTACTACGAGCAGTACTTC. This translates into CASSLGQGYYEQYF.

The chain recombines TRBV3-1 (or the pseudogene TRBV3-2) with TRBJ2-2; 9 nucleotides match TRBD1. J gave up 6 bases and V 3 bases, and 8 bases lay outside the gene matches. The germline V gene has CDR1 LGHDT and CDR2 YNNKEL (reference sequence). The CDR3 is 16 amino acids. The CDR3 spells CASSHLTTGGPGELFF. The CDR3 nucleotides read TGTGCCAGCAGCCATCTGACTACAGGGGGCCCCGGGGAGCTGTTTTTT.

The chain couples TRBV6-5 to TRBJ2-6; D unclear. The germline gives CDR1 MNHEY, CDR2 SVGAGI. The CDR3 totals 14 residues. Trimming removed 6 bases from V and 2 bases from J, with 8 bases in between. In DNA form, the CDR3 reads TGTGCCAGCAGGGAGTTAGCTGGGGCCAACGTCCTGACTTTC. Encoded protein: CASRELAGANVLTF.

The chain employs TRBV27 and TRBJ2-7, with D perhaps TRBD2 (6 bases). V gave up 5 bases and J gave up 6 bases, with 17 bases separating them. Germline V gives CDR1 MNHEY, CDR2 SMNVEV (reference sequence). There are 14 residues in the CDR3. CDR3 sequence: CASSPQEGIGEQYF. Here the CDR3 DNA reads TGTGCCAGCAGTCCGCAGGAGGGGATCGGCGAGCAGTACTTC.

V is TRBV10-3 and J is TRBJ2-5; the D gene is possibly TRBD1 (5 bases). The germline V gene encodes CDR1 ENHRY and CDR2 SYGVKD. The CDR3 totals 13 residues. The V gene lost 3 bases and the J gene lost 4 bases, with 9 bases spanning the gap. The CDR3 nucleotides are TGTGCCATCAGTGATTGGGGCCGAGAGACCCAGTACTTC. This codes for CAISDWGRETQYF.

The V gene is TRBV10-3, the J gene TRBJ2-2; 7 nucleotides align to TRBD1. The V and J ends lost 3 bases and 2 bases, in that order; junction bases with no gene match: 9. Germline assignment: CDR1 ENHRY and CDR2 SYGVKD. The CDR3 covers 17 residues. This CDR3 reads CAISDSQTGTNTGELFF. CDR3 nucleotides: TGTGCCATCAGTGACTCCCAGACAGGGACCAACACCGGGGAGCTGTTTTTT.

The chain recombines TRBV7-2 with TRBJ2-5; TRBD2 matches at 16 bases. J lost 7 bases, V lost 5 bases, and 16 bases had no gene match. In germline, CDR1 is SGHTA, CDR2 FQGNSA. CDR3 length: 19 residues. The CDR3 bases are TGTGCCAGCAGCGTAGTAGGGACTAGCGGGAGGGCCAATCGCGGGACCCAGTACTTC. Translation: CASSVVGTSGRANRGTQYF.

The chain is built from TRBV7-9 and TRBJ2-1; 7 nucleotides match TRBD1. The germline CDR1 and CDR2 sequences are SEHNR and FQNEAQ (reference sequence). The CDR3 consists of 14 residues. With 5 bases clipped from V and 7 bases from J, the junction kept 8 bases outside the gene matches. This chain's CDR3 is CASSPRDRENEQFF. In nucleotides, the CDR3 is TGTGCCAGCAGCCCACGAGACAGGGAAAATGAGCAGTTCTTC.

This clone was picked up a small number of times. V gene TRBV7-9 combines with J gene TRBJ2-2; unclear D gene. Germline V gene data show CDR1 as SEHNR and CDR2 as FQNEAQ (reference sequence). With 7 bases removed from V and 0 bases from J, the gap between germline ends came to 9 bases. The CDR3 runs 14 residues. For the CDR3, the DNA is TGTGCCAGCAAGAGGAGAGCGAACACCGGGGAGCTGTTTTTT. Translating gives CASKRRANTGELFF.

V and J are TRBV9 and TRBJ1-1; the match to TRBD1 covers 10 bases. The CDR3 is 12 residues long. After removal of 3 bases from V and 13 bases from J, the junction contained 6 bases not matched to a gene. The germline CDR1 and CDR2 sequences are SGDLS and YYNGEE. CDR3 nucleotides: TGTGCCAGCAGCGAGTCGACAGGGGGCCATTTCTTT. It yields the protein CASSESTGGHFF.

The gene calls are TRBV19 and TRBJ2-2; 10 positions match TRBD2. V shed 0 bases, J shed 6 bases, and the junction held 7 bases outside the gene matches. From germline, CDR1 is LNHDA and CDR2 SQIVND (reference sequence). There are 17 residues in the CDR3. CDR3 residues: CASSIDFLAGVSGELFF. CDR3 coding DNA: TGTGCCAGTAGTATAGATTTCCTAGCGGGAGTTTCCGGGGAGCTGTTTTTT.